Listed below are T cell receptor beta chains from one sample, sequenced in a study of shared clonotypes between healthy human individuals. Produced via immunoSEQ multiplex PCR; TCRdb's table is partial and in-frame only. The table lists about 2 million clones, roughly 95% of them singletons, with more than 0.1% in the top ten. The sequenced material came from naive CD4+ T cells sorted from blood. The receptors originated from a man younger than 35 in good health. CDR3s include the opening cysteine and the closing phenylalanine or tryptophan. A D gene is named only where the DNA matches it firmly. Clone size is given for some rows only: seen once, a few or many times, or a class if the clone is expanded.

cdr3_length: 16
v_call: TRBV7-2
d_call: TRBD1
j_call: TRBJ1-3
clone_size: .
cdr3_aa: CASSSRRRGPGNTIYF
cdr3_nt: TGTGCCAGCAGCTCCAGGCGCAGGGGGCCTGGAAACACCATATATTTT

cdr3_length: 12
v_call: TRBV5-4
d_call: .
j_call: TRBJ2-1
clone_size: .
cdr3_aa: CASSTAYNEQFF
cdr3_nt: TGTGCCAGCAGTACAGCCTACAATGAGCAGTTCTTC

cdr3_length: 15
v_call: TRBV2
d_call: .
j_call: TRBJ1-4
clone_size: .
cdr3_aa: CASSDVGATNEKLFF
cdr3_nt: TGTGCCAGCAGTGACGTCGGGGCAACTAATGAAAAACTGTTTTTT

cdr3_length: 13
v_call: TRBV10-3
d_call: TRBD1
j_call: TRBJ1-2
clone_size: .
cdr3_aa: CAIDRGERYGYTF
cdr3_nt: TGTGCCATCGACAGGGGGGAGCGCTATGGCTACACCTTC

cdr3_length: 12
v_call: TRBV6-5
d_call: .
j_call: TRBJ2-3
clone_size: .
cdr3_aa: CATSKTTDTQYF
cdr3_nt: TGTGCCACCTCGAAAACAACAGATACGCAGTATTTT

cdr3_length: 12
v_call: TRBV2
d_call: .
j_call: TRBJ1-2
clone_size: .
cdr3_aa: CASSEFNYGYTF
cdr3_nt: TGTGCCAGCAGCGAATTTAACTATGGCTACACCTTC

cdr3_length: 14
v_call: TRBV5-1
d_call: .
j_call: TRBJ2-2
clone_size: .
cdr3_aa: CASNSGAGTGELFF
cdr3_nt: TGCGCCAGCAACTCGGGGGCGGGCACCGGGGAGCTGTTTTTT

cdr3_length: 14
v_call: TRBV5-6
d_call: .
j_call: TRBJ1-1
clone_size: .
cdr3_aa: CASTLVGGDTEAFF
cdr3_nt: TGTGCCAGCACCCTGGTCGGGGGAGACACTGAAGCTTTCTTT

cdr3_length: 15
v_call: TRBV10-2
d_call: TRBD1
j_call: TRBJ1-5
clone_size: .
cdr3_aa: CASSAPGQGNQPQHF
cdr3_nt: TGCGCCAGCAGTGCCCCGGGACAGGGTAATCAGCCCCAGCATTTT

cdr3_length: 11
v_call: TRBV6-5
d_call: .
j_call: TRBJ2-1
clone_size: .
cdr3_aa: CASSQGAEQFF
cdr3_nt: TGTGCCAGCAGTCAAGGAGCTGAGCAGTTCTTC

cdr3_length: 15
v_call: TRBV5-8
d_call: .
j_call: TRBJ1-2
clone_size: .
cdr3_aa: CASSLRGGPIYGYTF
cdr3_nt: TGTGCCAGCAGCCTCCGGGGGGGCCCGATTTATGGCTACACCTTC

cdr3_length: 13
v_call: TRBV7-9
d_call: .
j_call: TRBJ1-4
clone_size: .
cdr3_aa: CASDQGSGEKLFF
cdr3_nt: TGTGCCAGCGACCAGGGGAGTGGAGAAAAACTGTTTTTT

cdr3_length: 13
v_call: TRBV18
d_call: .
j_call: TRBJ2-7
clone_size: .
cdr3_aa: CASSPGGTYEQYF
cdr3_nt: TGTGCCAGCTCACCCGGAGGAACCTACGAGCAGTACTTC

cdr3_length: 13
v_call: TRBV5-1
d_call: .
j_call: TRBJ2-3
clone_size: .
cdr3_aa: CASSDPSTDTQYF
cdr3_nt: TGCGCCAGCAGCGACCCGTCCACAGATACGCAGTATTTT

cdr3_length: 14
v_call: TRBV7-2
d_call: .
j_call: TRBJ2-5
clone_size: .
cdr3_aa: CASSLWGVQETQYF
cdr3_nt: TGTGCCAGCAGCTTATGGGGGGTACAAGAGACCCAGTACTTC

cdr3_length: 12
v_call: TRBV6-6
d_call: .
j_call: TRBJ1-1
clone_size: .
cdr3_aa: CASSYTRGEAFF
cdr3_nt: TGTGCCAGCAGTTACACCAGAGGAGAAGCTTTCTTT

cdr3_length: 14
v_call: TRBV5-4
d_call: .
j_call: TRBJ2-4
clone_size: .
cdr3_aa: CASTDTLAKNIQYF
cdr3_nt: TGTGCCAGCACTGACACGTTAGCCAAAAACATTCAGTACTTC

cdr3_length: 14
v_call: TRBV27
d_call: TRBD1
j_call: TRBJ1-6
clone_size: .
cdr3_aa: CASSWDRENSPLHF
cdr3_nt: TGTGCCAGCAGCTGGGACAGGGAGAATTCACCCCTCCACTTT

cdr3_length: 14
v_call: TRBV27
d_call: TRBD1
j_call: TRBJ1-6
clone_size: .
cdr3_aa: CASSPGTDNSPLHF
cdr3_nt: TGTGCCAGCAGCCCCGGGACAGATAATTCACCCCTCCACTTT

cdr3_length: 16
v_call: TRBV10-3
d_call: TRBD1
j_call: TRBJ1-2
clone_size: .
cdr3_aa: CAISENRDSLGYGYTF
cdr3_nt: TGTGCCATCAGTGAAAACCGGGACAGCTTGGGCTATGGCTACACCTTC

cdr3_length: 15
v_call: TRBV4-1
d_call: TRBD1
j_call: TRBJ2-7
clone_size: .
cdr3_aa: CASSPETGGIYEQYF
cdr3_nt: TGCGCCAGCAGCCCGGAGACAGGGGGCATCTACGAGCAGTACTTC

cdr3_length: 14
v_call: TRBV5-6
d_call: TRBD1
j_call: TRBJ1-6
clone_size: .
cdr3_aa: CASSRDRGSSPLHF
cdr3_nt: TGTGCCAGCAGCCGGGACAGGGGAAGTTCACCCCTCCACTTT

cdr3_length: 15
v_call: TRBV7-3
d_call: TRBD2
j_call: TRBJ2-1
clone_size: .
cdr3_aa: CASSSTGGRVNEQFF
cdr3_nt: TGTGCCAGCAGCTCCACGGGCGGGAGGGTCAATGAGCAGTTCTTC

cdr3_length: 15
v_call: TRBV2
d_call: TRBD1
j_call: TRBJ1-2
clone_size: .
cdr3_aa: CASSVVGTGNYGYTF
cdr3_nt: TGTGCCAGCAGTGTAGTCGGGACAGGGAACTATGGCTACACCTTC

cdr3_length: 14
v_call: TRBV28
d_call: .
j_call: TRBJ1-4
clone_size: .
cdr3_aa: CASIPRLTNEKLFF
cdr3_nt: TGTGCCAGCATCCCTAGGCTAACTAATGAAAAACTGTTTTTT

cdr3_length: 13
v_call: TRBV19
d_call: .
j_call: TRBJ1-5
clone_size: few
cdr3_aa: CASSQGEGQPQHF
cdr3_nt: TGTGCCAGTAGTCAGGGAGAGGGGCAGCCCCAGCATTTT

cdr3_length: 15
v_call: TRBV19
d_call: TRBD1
j_call: TRBJ1-1
clone_size: .
cdr3_aa: CASTPTDRGNTEAFF
cdr3_nt: TGTGCCAGTACTCCCACGGACAGGGGAAACACTGAAGCTTTCTTT

cdr3_length: 19
v_call: TRBV5-1
d_call: .
j_call: TRBJ1-3
clone_size: .
cdr3_aa: CASSYGAGGGIRSGNTIYF
cdr3_nt: TGCGCCAGCAGTTACGGGGCCGGGGGAGGAATTCGCTCTGGAAACACCATATATTTT

cdr3_length: 12
v_call: TRBV28
d_call: .
j_call: TRBJ1-1
clone_size: .
cdr3_aa: CASSLGHTEAFF
cdr3_nt: TGTGCCAGCAGTTTGGGGCACACTGAAGCTTTCTTT

cdr3_length: 15
v_call: TRBV4-1
d_call: TRBD1
j_call: TRBJ2-7
clone_size: .
cdr3_aa: CASSHFFRDSAEQYF
cdr3_nt: TGCGCCAGCAGCCACTTTTTCCGGGACAGCGCCGAGCAGTACTTC

cdr3_length: 15
v_call: TRBV2
d_call: TRBD1
j_call: TRBJ2-7
clone_size: .
cdr3_aa: CASRDRSPIPYEQYF
cdr3_nt: TGTGCCAGCAGGGACAGGTCCCCCATCCCCTACGAGCAGTACTTC